This T cell receptor (beta chain) was sequenced during a study of naive and memory T cell subsets. This clonotype was recorded at least ten times. Antigen specificity is unknown. Points from the study as a whole: TCR transcript changes with activation or differentiation may affect this RNA method.

Germline V gene sequence: CDR1 SGHDT, CDR2 YYEEEE. The junction had 10 bases not matched to a gene; V was cut back by 1 base and J by 0 bases. The CDR3 sequence is 18 residues long. Blood and skin TCR RNA was reverse transcribed with alpha and beta constant primers. Ligated cDNA underwent four rounds of PCR with nested alpha and beta constant region primers and SP2. TCRdb ran MiXCR on the 5' RACE reads and lists one entry per CDR3 protein. The data show some 22,000 distinct CDR3 sequences, about 4% seen once. Whole blood, 2.5 ml, came from adult healthy volunteers. A UMI-containing oligonucleotide was joined by 3' ligation to the TCR cDNA template. Cells were not sorted; total RNA input targeted about 1 to 1000 ng.

This clonotype was obtained from a male donor in good health. The chain carries TRBV5-6 and TRBJ2-7; TRBD2 aligns across 10 bases. In DNA, the CDR3 is TGTGCCAGCAGCTTGAGGTCTAGCGGGAGACCCATCTCCTACGAGCAGTACTTC. It is translated as CASSLRSSGRPISYEQYF.